A single sample is the source of the 3 T cell receptor beta chains below, sequenced in a study of shared clonotypes between healthy human individuals. Clones were read by immunoSEQ multiplex PCR, and TCRdb kept only the in-frame ones, dropping some. This sample has roughly 1,000,000 clones, with 70% to 80% found just once. Sequencing was performed on memory CD4+ T cells from PBMCs. Subset here: CD45RA-negative fraction. The source of these receptors is a man younger than 30 in good health. Some clones in this sample may be carry-over from other donors' samples.

The gene calls are TRBV28 and TRBJ2-7, with 7 nucleotides matching TRBD1. Per germline, CDR1 MDHEN and CDR2 SYDVKM. This CDR3 is built from 12 residues. Trimming took 10 bases from V and 5 from J; bases not matched to a gene: 8. The CDR3 sequence is CAILTGFNEQYF. The CDR3 bases are TGTGCCATCCTGACAGGGTTTAACGAGCAGTACTTC.

V gene TRBV6-6 combines with J gene TRBJ1-2; D is ambiguous. V dropped 2 bases and J dropped 1 base, with 14 bases sitting between them. The CDR3 runs 16 residues. CDR1 MNHNY and CDR2 SVGAGI come from the germline V gene (reference sequence). CDR3 DNA sequence: TGTGCCAGCAGTTACGGAGCACTCACAATTAACTATGGCTACACCTTC. Its protein product is CASSYGALTINYGYTF.

The chain carries TRBV6-5 and TRBJ2-7; TRBD1 aligns across 8 bases. The length of the CDR3 is 15 residues. The germline CDR1 and CDR2 sequences are MNHEY and SVGAGI. The trim removed 6 bases at V and 1 base at J, leaving 8 bases unmatched. The CDR3 reads CASRNTGTGSYEQYF. CDR3 sequence (DNA): TGTGCCAGCAGGAACACCGGGACAGGATCCTACGAGCAGTACTTC.